The text below deals with one TCR beta chain. The assay was immunoSEQ multiplex PCR, and TCRdb's table has in-frame clones only and misses some. The data hold approximately 180,000 clones, with 70% to 90% observed a single time. The data belong to a study of blood T cell repertoires in COVID-19. Study information: The United States, Italy and Spain provided the acute and convalescent COVID-19 samples.

This CDR3 region has 15 residues. Trimming left V 5 bases short and J 1 base short, with 13 bases between. CDR1 KGHDR and CDR2 SFDVKD come from the germline V gene. This rearrangement joins TRBV24-1 to TRBJ2-5; possible D gene TRBD1, 7 bases. The clonotype was recovered from a man aged 60 to 75 with acute or convalescent COVID-19. Sample: peripheral blood. CDR3: CATSGGAGGQETQYF. The CDR3 DNA follows: TGTGCCACCAGTGGGGGGGCAGGGGGCCAAGAGACCCAGTACTTC.